This T cell receptor beta chain was retrieved from a study of T cell responses to AZD1222 COVID-19 vaccine. Study-wide points: Regions 160-218 and 743-854 dominated among vaccine-associated CD4 TCRs spanning spike.

With 3 bases removed from V and 6 bases from J, the gap between germline ends came to 15 bases. Germline CDR1 SNHLY, CDR2 FYNNEI. CDR3 length: 15 residues. Of note for this clone: The antigen is not known.

The table came from immunoSEQ multiplex PCR; TCRdb's copy has only in-frame clones and leaves some out. The data contain 46,000 or so clones, less than 95% of them singletons. This TCR was recovered from an adult who received the AZD1222 COVID-19 vaccine. The V gene is TRBV2, the J gene TRBJ1-5; possible D gene TRBD1, 5 bases. This material consisted of peripheral blood, taken 28 days after the second AZD1222 dose. CDR3 nucleotides: TGTGCCAGCAGTGATGTAGGTGGGGCAGGTCAGCCCCAGCATTTT. It encodes CASSDVGGAGQPQHF.